This T cell receptor beta chain was profiled in a study of T cells in Graves' hyperthyroidism and ophthalmopathy. Remarks on this clonotype: One junction end disagrees with the germline gene, perhaps due to a read error.

It was RNA transcripts that yielded the amplified TCR beta CDR3 regions. During a first-round RT-PCR of the TCR CDR3, the HTBI primer set was used. TCRdb analysed the multiplex PCR reads with MiXCR anew, one entry per CDR3 protein. Of under 700,000 distinct CDR3 sequences in the sample, 46% were seen once. CDR1 and CDR2 from the germline V gene are SNHLY and FYNNEI. The CDR3 is made up of 13 amino acids. Material: peripheral blood or thyroid tissue (not recorded which). V usage is TRBV2 and J usage is TRBJ2-3, with unresolved D. The clonotype originates from a woman aged 18-29 years with Graves' hyperthyroidism. In nucleotides, the CDR3 is TGCAGTGCTAGTTCGCGCCCCGCCGATACGCAGTATTTT. It translates to CSASSRPADTQYF.